This TCR beta chain came from a study of CD8 T cells in ankylosing spondylitis. Study outcomes and limitations: Certain motif variants had earlier been reported in reactive arthritis synovial fluid and blood.

Making use of molecular barcodes, quantitative 5'-RACE generated TCR beta libraries. TCRdb independently ran MiXCR on the 5' RACE reads; one entry per CDR3 protein. The sample lists approximately 46,000 distinct CDR3 sequences; 9.5% to 12% were seen once. As to this clonotype: Its antigen is as yet unknown.

The receptor comes from a male donor with ankylosing spondylitis or in good health (not recorded which). Sequences were obtained from blood, either unsorted or a sorted T cell fraction (not recorded which).

As DNA, the CDR3 is TGTGCCAGTAGTATAGCGGGACAGGGGTCAGATACGCAGTATTTT. Protein: CASSIAGQGSDTQYF. The gene calls are TRBV19 and TRBJ2-3, with 10 nucleotides matching TRBD1. The trim removed 1 base at V and 4 bases at J, leaving 2 bases unmatched. The CDR3 is 15 amino acids. The germline V gene has CDR1 LNHDA and CDR2 SQIVND (reference sequence).